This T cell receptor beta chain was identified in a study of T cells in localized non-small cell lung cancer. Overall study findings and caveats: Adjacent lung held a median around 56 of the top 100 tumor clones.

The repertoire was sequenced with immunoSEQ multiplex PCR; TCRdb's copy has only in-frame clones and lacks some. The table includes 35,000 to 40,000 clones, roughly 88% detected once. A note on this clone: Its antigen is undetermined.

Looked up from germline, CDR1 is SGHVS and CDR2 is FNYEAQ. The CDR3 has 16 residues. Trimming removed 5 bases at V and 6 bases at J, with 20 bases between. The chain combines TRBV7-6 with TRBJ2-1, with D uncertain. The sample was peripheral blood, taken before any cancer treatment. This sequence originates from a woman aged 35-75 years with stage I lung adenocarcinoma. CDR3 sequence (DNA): TGTGCCAGCAGCCGGACCACCCCAGGTAACTCCAATGAGCAGTTCTTC. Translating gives CASSRTTPGNSNEQFF.